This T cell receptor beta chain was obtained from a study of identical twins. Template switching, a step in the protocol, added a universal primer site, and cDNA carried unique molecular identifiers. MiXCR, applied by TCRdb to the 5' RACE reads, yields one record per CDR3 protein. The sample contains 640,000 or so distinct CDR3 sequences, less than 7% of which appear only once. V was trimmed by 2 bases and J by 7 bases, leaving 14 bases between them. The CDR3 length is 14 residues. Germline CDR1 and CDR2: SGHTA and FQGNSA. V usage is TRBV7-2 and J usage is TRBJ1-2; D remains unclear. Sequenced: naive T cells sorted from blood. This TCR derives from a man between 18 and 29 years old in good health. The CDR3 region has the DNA TGTGCCAGCAGCTTAAAGGAGGCGTCGTCTGGCTACACCTTC. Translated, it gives CASSLKEASSGYTF.